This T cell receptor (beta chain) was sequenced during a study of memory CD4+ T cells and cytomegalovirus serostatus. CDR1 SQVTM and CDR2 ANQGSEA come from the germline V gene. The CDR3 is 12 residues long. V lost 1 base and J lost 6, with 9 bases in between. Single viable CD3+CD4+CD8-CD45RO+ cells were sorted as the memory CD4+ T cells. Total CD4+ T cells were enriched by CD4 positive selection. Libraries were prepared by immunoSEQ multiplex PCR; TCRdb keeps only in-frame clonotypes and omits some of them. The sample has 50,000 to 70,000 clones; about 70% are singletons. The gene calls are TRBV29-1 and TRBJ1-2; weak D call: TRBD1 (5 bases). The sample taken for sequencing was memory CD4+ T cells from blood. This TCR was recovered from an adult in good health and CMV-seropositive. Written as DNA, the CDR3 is TGCAGCGTTGAAGTATTGGGGGATGGCTACACCTTC. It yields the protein CSVEVLGDGYTF.